Listed below are T cell receptor beta chains from one sample, sequenced in a study of blood T cell repertoires in COVID-19. Sequenced by immunoSEQ multiplex PCR; TCRdb stores in-frame clones only, minus some. This sample carries 150,000 to 200,000 clones, 65% to 85% of them seen once, and the ten largest clones take 4.5% to 6.5%. The source material was peripheral blood. The receptors originated from a woman aged 25 to 45 with acute or convalescent COVID-19. Both conserved end residues are part of each CDR3. Fields, in order: CDR3 length, D gene, J gene, clone size, V gene, CDR3 DNA, CDR3 protein. The D gene is left open where the match is weak. The size entry is marked missing in some rows and otherwise reads once, few, many or a size class.

15,TRBD2,TRBJ2-1,-,TRBV19,TGTGCCAGTAGTCGCACTAGCGGGAGCTACAATGAGCAGTTCTTC,CASSRTSGSYNEQFF
15,-,TRBJ1-2,once,TRBV19,TGTGCCAGCAGGGCGAAACAGGGTCGCCTTTATGGCTACACCTTC,CASRAKQGRLYGYTF
13,-,TRBJ2-3,-,TRBV13,TGTGCCAGCAGCTCGGGATCAGAAGATACGCAGTATTTT,CASSSGSEDTQYF
16,-,TRBJ2-1,-,TRBV5-4,TGTGCCAGCAGGAGGGGGGGTCATATGTTATACAATGAGCAGTTCTTC,CASRRGGHMLYNEQFF
14,TRBD1,TRBJ2-2,-,TRBV7-9,TGTGCCAGCAGCTGGGACAGAAACACCGGGGAGCTGTTTTTT,CASSWDRNTGELFF
16,-,TRBJ2-5,-,TRBV5-1,TGCGCCAGCAGCCGACAGCCGGGGGGCCAGACCAGTACCCAGTACTTC,CASSRQPGGQTSTQYF
15,TRBD1,TRBJ2-7,-,TRBV7-6,TGTGCCAGCAGCCCTGCCGGGACAGCCTCCTACGAGCAGTACTTC,CASSPAGTASYEQYF
16,-,TRBJ1-3,few,TRBV6-6,TGTGCCAGCAGGGGGGGGGACGGAGTCTCTGGAAACACCATATATTTT,CASRGGDGVSGNTIYF
15,-,TRBJ1-2,-,TRBV6-5,TGTGCCAGCAGCCAAGGGGAGGGACGTCTTCGGGGCTACACCTTC,CASSQGEGRLRGYTF
17,TRBD2,TRBJ2-3,-,TRBV28,TGTGCCAGCAGTGGACGGGGGGGCGAGGTAGCAGCAGATACGCAGTATTTT,CASSGRGGEVAADTQYF
14,TRBD1,TRBJ2-7,-,TRBV29-1,TGCAGCGTTGGGAGGACAGGGCGAACCTACGAGCAGTACTTC,CSVGRTGRTYEQYF
13,TRBD1,TRBJ1-2,once,TRBV19,TGTGCGAGTACGGGACAGGGGGTACGTGGCTACACCTTC,CASTGQGVRGYTF
15,-,TRBJ1-3,-,TRBV2,TGTGCCAGCCGCCAGACATCGTCAACTGGAAACACCATATATTTT,CASRQTSSTGNTIYF
14,-,TRBJ2-2,-,TRBV9,TGTGCCAGCAGCGAGGGGTTAAACACCGGGGAGCTGTTTTTT,CASSEGLNTGELFF
14,TRBD2,TRBJ2-7,-,TRBV28,TGTGCCAGCAGTCCCGGGACTAACTACTACGAGCAGTACTTC,CASSPGTNYYEQYF
14,-,TRBJ1-1,-,TRBV27,TGTGCCAGCAGTTTATCGAGGGCGAACACTGAAGCTTTCTTT,CASSLSRANTEAFF
14,TRBD1,TRBJ2-2,few,TRBV29-1,TGCAGCGTCTCAGGACAGGGAAGCACCGGGGAGCTGTTTTTT,CSVSGQGSTGELFF
11,-,TRBJ1-2,-,TRBV5-1,TGCGCCAGCAGATCAGGGTCGAGCTACACCTTC,CASRSGSSYTF
17,TRBD2,TRBJ2-3,once,TRBV24-1,TGTGCCACCAGTGATTTGCAAGCGGGGGGCTCCACAGATACGCAGTATTTT,CATSDLQAGGSTDTQYF
13,-,TRBJ1-2,-,TRBV30,TGTGCCTGGAGTACACAGGGAACGTATGGCTACACCTTC,CAWSTQGTYGYTF
15,-,TRBJ1-2,once,TRBV28,TGTGCCAGCAGTTTAGTGGGACAAGGAGTATATGGCTACACCTTC,CASSLVGQGVYGYTF
13,TRBD1,TRBJ1-6,-,TRBV12-3/TRBV12-4,TGTGCCAGCAGTACGACAGGGGCCTCACCCCTCCACTTT,CASSTTGASPLHF
16,TRBD2,TRBJ2-7,-,TRBV27,TGTGCCAGCACCCCACGGACGGGGGGGCCGACGGTCGAGCAGTACTTC,CASTPRTGGPTVEQYF
15,-,TRBJ1-2,-,TRBV3-1/TRBV3-2,TGTGCCAGCAGCCTGACAGTGGACCTCGACTATGGCTACACCTTC,CASSLTVDLDYGYTF
13,-,TRBJ1-1,-,TRBV7-9,TGTGCCAGCAGCTTATCGGTCGGATGGGCGGCTTTCTTT,CASSLSVGWAAFF
15,-,TRBJ1-1,-,TRBV5-4,TGTGCCAGCAGCTTACTGGGGAGAGTGAACACTGAAGCTTTCTTT,CASSLLGRVNTEAFF
13,-,TRBJ2-7,-,TRBV4-3,TGCGCCAGCAGCCAAGAAACAGCCTACGAGCAGTACTTC,CASSQETAYEQYF
14,-,TRBJ2-2,-,TRBV19,TGTGCCAGTAATACGAACACCAACACCGGGGAGCTGTTTTTT,CASNTNTNTGELFF
15,TRBD1,TRBJ2-1,-,TRBV5-1,TGCGCCAGCAGCCCGGGACAGGGGTTATCCAATGAGCAGTTCTTC,CASSPGQGLSNEQFF
15,TRBD1,TRBJ1-1,-,TRBV18,TGTGCCAGCTCACCCCGACAGGGGATTGACACTGAAGCTTTCTTT,CASSPRQGIDTEAFF
18,TRBD1,TRBJ1-6,-,TRBV28,TGTGCCAGCAGTTCCATTCTGGGGGGGGACAGGGGTGGTTCACCCCTCCACTTT,CASSSILGGDRGGSPLHF
19,-,TRBJ1-1,few,TRBV10-2,TGCGCCAGCAGAGACCCCCGGACCTCCAACCGGGGGGCGAACACTGAAGCTTTCTTT,CASRDPRTSNRGANTEAFF
19,TRBD1,TRBJ2-2,once,TRBV3-1/TRBV3-2,TGTGCCAGCAGCGACCCACTCGGGACAGGGATTAAGAGCACCGGGGAGCTGTTTTTT,CASSDPLGTGIKSTGELFF
14,TRBD1,TRBJ1-1,-,TRBV27,TGTGCCAGCAGTAACACAGGGGCGCAAACTGAAGCTTTCTTT,CASSNTGAQTEAFF
15,TRBD1,TRBJ2-1,-,TRBV15,TGTGCCACCAGCACCGACAGGGGATCCTACAATGAGCAGTTCTTC,CATSTDRGSYNEQFF
15,-,TRBJ2-5,-,TRBV5-4,TGTGCCAGCAGCTCCCCCGCCCGGGGGCAAGAGACCCAGTACTTC,CASSSPARGQETQYF
14,TRBD2,TRBJ2-1,-,TRBV27,TGTGCCAGCAGTTTGGGCGGGAGAGGCAATGAGCAGTTCTTC,CASSLGGRGNEQFF
13,-,TRBJ1-2,once,TRBV2,TGTGCCAGCAGTTACAGGGAACTTGATGGCTACACCTTC,CASSYRELDGYTF
16,-,TRBJ2-7,-,TRBV4-3,TGCGCCAGCAGCCAAGATCAGACTTCTGGGAGTTGGGGGCAGTACTTC,CASSQDQTSGSWGQYF
14,-,TRBJ1-1,-,TRBV5-1,TGCGCCAGCAGCTCCTTACAGGAAGGCACTGAAGCTTTCTTT,CASSSLQEGTEAFF
15,-,TRBJ2-3,-,TRBV14,TGTGCCAGCAGCCCGACCAGGGGCTACACAGATACGCAGTATTTT,CASSPTRGYTDTQYF
13,-,TRBJ2-1,-,TRBV3-1/TRBV3-2,TGTGCCAGCAGCCAATTTCGGCGGGGTACGCAGTTCTTC,CASSQFRRGTQFF
18,-,TRBJ1-3,-,TRBV4-2,TGTGCCAGCAGCCAAGACCCATACAGGGTACCTCCTGGAAACACCATATATTTT,CASSQDPYRVPPGNTIYF
13,-,TRBJ2-7,-,TRBV6-5,TGTGCCAGCAGGATGACAGGAACCTACGAGCAGTACTTC,CASRMTGTYEQYF
16,TRBD2,TRBJ2-1,-,TRBV7-2,TGTGCCAGCAGCCCGCGAGGGACTAGCGGGAGGAATGAGCAGTTCTTC,CASSPRGTSGRNEQFF
16,-,TRBJ1-4,-,TRBV4-2,TGTGCCAGCAGCCAAGATCGTAGGGGGGGGATTGAAAAACTGTTTTTT,CASSQDRRGGIEKLFF
16,TRBD2,TRBJ2-1,-,TRBV5-6,TGTGCCAGCAGCTTTCCCGGGGGAGGGTCCTACAATGAGCAGTTCTTC,CASSFPGGGSYNEQFF
14,TRBD1,TRBJ2-7,-,TRBV6-5,TGTGCCAGCAGGCCGGGACAGGGGGTATACGAGCAGTACTTC,CASRPGQGVYEQYF
16,TRBD2,TRBJ2-3,-,TRBV7-3,TGTGCCAGCAGCCTCCGGACTAGTCTGAGCACAGATACGCAGTATTTT,CASSLRTSLSTDTQYF
13,TRBD1,TRBJ1-1,-,TRBV4-1,TGCGCCAGCAAAAAGACAGGGGGCACTGAAGCTTTCTTT,CASKKTGGTEAFF
15,TRBD2,TRBJ2-3,-,TRBV11-2,TGTGCCAGCAGGGAGGGACTAGGGCCATCAGATACGCAGTATTTT,CASREGLGPSDTQYF
12,TRBD1,TRBJ2-7,-,TRBV6-5,TGTGCCAGCAGGGGACAGTCCTACGAGCAGTACTTC,CASRGQSYEQYF